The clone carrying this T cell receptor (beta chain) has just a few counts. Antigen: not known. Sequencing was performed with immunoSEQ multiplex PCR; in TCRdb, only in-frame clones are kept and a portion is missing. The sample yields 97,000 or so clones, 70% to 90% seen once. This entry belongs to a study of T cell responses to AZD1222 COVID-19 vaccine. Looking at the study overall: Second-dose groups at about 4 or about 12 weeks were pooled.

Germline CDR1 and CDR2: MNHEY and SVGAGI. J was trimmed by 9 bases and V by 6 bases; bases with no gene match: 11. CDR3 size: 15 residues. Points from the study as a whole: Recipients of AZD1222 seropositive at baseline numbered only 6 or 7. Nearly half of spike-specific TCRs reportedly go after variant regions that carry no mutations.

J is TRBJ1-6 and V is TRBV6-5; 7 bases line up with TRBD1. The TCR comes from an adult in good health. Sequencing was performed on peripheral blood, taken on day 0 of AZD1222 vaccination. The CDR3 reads CASSLTGTVSSPLHF. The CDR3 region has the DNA TGTGCCAGCAGCCTGACAGGGACTGTGAGTTCACCCCTCCACTTT.